This passage covers 23 T cell receptor beta chains from one sample sequenced in a study of shared clonotypes between healthy human individuals. Naive CD8 cells were CD45RO-negative, positively selected for CCR7, excluding terminally differentiated effector memory CD45RA+ cells. TCRdb keeps only in-frame clones here, not all; method: immunoSEQ multiplex PCR. The sample records about 2,200,000 clones, under 95% being singletons. The source material was naive CD8+ T cells from PBMCs. The receptor source for this set is a man in his late teens or twenties in good health. Some clones in this sample may be carry-over from other donors' samples.

The chain joins TRBV27 to TRBJ2-3, with 8 bases fitting TRBD2. V lost 7 bases to trimming and J lost 0 bases; unmatched junction nucleotides: 12. The length of the CDR3 is 17 residues. The germline CDR1 and CDR2 sequences are MNHEY and SMNVEV (reference sequence). The CDR3 DNA reads as TGTGCCAGCACCCACGGCCCCACTAGCGGTAGCACAGATACGCAGTATTTT. The encoded protein is CASTHGPTSGSTDTQYF.

The rearrangement joins TRBV25-1 to TRBJ2-1, with TRBD2 matching 8 bases. Germline assignment: CDR1 MGHDK and CDR2 SYGVNS. The junction had 12 bases not matched to a gene; V was cut back by 11 bases and J by 6 bases. The CDR3 length is 14 residues. DNA for the CDR3: TGTGCCGTCGGGGGGGGTCGACTAGCCAATGAGCAGTTCTTC. Amino acids: CAVGGGRLANEQFF.

This chain links TRBV11-2 with TRBJ2-7, with TRBD2 matching 8 bases. The germline gives CDR1 SGHAT, CDR2 FQNNGV. With 5 bases clipped from V and 1 base from J, the junction kept 10 bases outside the gene matches. This CDR3 has 16 residues. This chain's CDR3 is CASSTREGVISYEQYF. CDR3 coding DNA: TGTGCCAGCAGCACCCGGGAGGGGGTGATTTCCTACGAGCAGTACTTC.

The chain has TRBV28 and TRBJ1-1; no reliable D call. Germline V gene sequence: CDR1 MDHEN, CDR2 SYDVKM. There are 17 residues in the CDR3. With 3 bases removed from V and 1 base from J, the gap between germline ends came to 18 bases. CDR3 protein: CASSFFGGRLANTEAFF. In DNA form, the CDR3 reads TGTGCCAGCAGTTTCTTTGGAGGACGACTTGCGAACACTGAAGCTTTCTTT.

The chain couples TRBV7-2 to TRBJ2-3; unclear D gene. The CDR3 is 13 residues long. Deletions cut 5 bases from V and 2 bases from J, with 8 bases between. CDR1 and CDR2 (germline): SGHTA, FQGNSA. The chain's CDR3 is CASSPRVTDTQYF. In DNA form, the CDR3 reads TGTGCCAGCAGCCCCCGGGTCACAGATACGCAGTATTTT.

V usage is TRBV7-9 and J usage is TRBJ2-1; weak D call: TRBD1 (6 bases). Deletions cut 6 bases from V and 8 bases from J, with 11 bases between. CDR1 and CDR2 (germline): SEHNR, FQNEAQ (reference sequence). The CDR3 spans 12 residues. The CDR3 spells CASRPGADEQFF. In DNA form, the CDR3 reads TGTGCCAGCAGGCCAGGGGCCGATGAGCAGTTCTTC.

The V gene is TRBV19, the J gene TRBJ1-1; maybe TRBD1 (6 bases). CDR3 length: 16 residues. V was cut by 5 bases and J by 2 bases, with 18 bases left in between. Per the germline V gene, CDR1 is LNHDA and CDR2 is SQIVND (reference sequence). Here the CDR3 reads CASSASSRGVNTEAFF. The DNA of the CDR3 is TGTGCCAGTAGTGCCAGTAGCAGGGGCGTCAACACTGAAGCTTTCTTT.

The chain's CDR3 is CASSWEVPYEQYF. The CDR3 bases are TGTGCCAGCAGCTGGGAGGTTCCCTACGAGCAGTACTTC. This chain links TRBV7-2 with TRBJ2-7; D perhaps matches TRBD2 (6 bases). Germline V gene data show CDR1 as SGHTA and CDR2 as FQGNSA. V lost 4 bases, J lost 2 bases, and 9 bases lay in between. This CDR3 region has 13 residues. Combining the CDR3 with reference TRBV7-2 and TRBJ2-7 gives the whole variable domain GAGVSQSPSNKVTEKGKDVELRCDPISGHTALYWYRQSLGQGLEFLIYFQGNSAPDKSGLPSDRFSAERTGGSVSTLTIQRTQQEDSAVYLCASSWEVPYEQYFGPGTRLTVT.

At least ten counts were recorded for this clone. In DNA form, the CDR3 reads TGTGCCAGTAGTACCCTAAAGACAGACCTGCACTACGAGCAGTACTTC. Its translation: CASSTLKTDLHYEQYF. The chain links TRBV19 to TRBJ2-7, with D maybe TRBD1 (5 bases). CDR1 is LNHDA, CDR2 SQIVND, per germline (reference sequence). Trimming left V 4 bases short and J 3 bases short, with 19 bases between. The CDR3 has 16 residues.

The genes are TRBV27 and TRBJ2-1; perhaps TRBD2 as D (5 bases). The germline V gene has CDR1 MNHEY and CDR2 SMNVEV (reference sequence). The ends were cut back, 6 bases at V and 7 bases at J, with 13 bases in the middle. This CDR3 region has 13 residues. The CDR3: CASSPGELNEQFF. CDR3 DNA: TGTGCCAGCAGCCCCGGGGAGCTGAATGAGCAGTTCTTC.

The rearrangement uses TRBV4-3 and TRBJ1-2; D is undetermined. This CDR3 contains 19 residues. CDR1 LGHNA and CDR2 YSLEER come from the germline V gene. Trimming shortened V by 0 bases and J by 2 bases, and 22 bases separated the two germline ends. CDR3 sequence: CASSQEIIRERPTNYGYTF. The CDR3 bases are TGCGCCAGCAGCCAAGAAATTATACGGGAAAGGCCCACGAACTATGGCTACACCTTC.

This clone has just one count. The sample carries other DNA sequences with the same CDR3. The rearrangement links TRBV28 to TRBJ2-7, with D maybe TRBD2 (5 bases). The CDR3 sequence is 13 residues long. Trimming pared 5 bases from V and 3 bases from J, leaving 11 bases between. The germline CDR1 and CDR2 sequences are MDHEN and SYDVKM. CDR3 sequence reads: CASSPGRGYEQYF. The CDR3 DNA follows: TGTGCCAGCAGTCCAGGACGGGGCTACGAGCAGTACTTC.

For this clone: Additional DNA sequences in this sample encode the identical CDR3. V gene TRBV9 combines with J gene TRBJ1-1, with no clear D. V was pared by 0 bases and J by 5 bases, with 8 bases between. The CDR3 totals 13 residues. Per germline, CDR1 SGDLS and CDR2 YYNGEE. CDR3 bases: TGTGCCAGCAGCGTAGGAGGATGGACTGAAGCTTTCTTT. Encoded protein: CASSVGGWTEAFF.

In this sample, this clone turned up once. The rearrangement joins TRBV15 to TRBJ2-4; D is undetermined. This CDR3 has 14 amino acids. The V and J ends lost 9 bases and 5 bases respectively, with 17 bases between them. CDR1 is LNHNV, CDR2 YYDKDF, per germline (reference sequence). CDR3 residues: CATTQGDIQNIQYF. CDR3 sequence (DNA): TGTGCCACAACCCAAGGCGACATTCAAAACATTCAGTACTTC.

The chain combines TRBV10-3 with TRBJ1-6; no firm D call. The CDR3 extends over 12 amino acids. CDR1 is ENHRY, CDR2 SYGVKD, per germline. Trimming took 2 bases from V and 10 from J, leaving 6 bases between them. In DNA, the CDR3 is TGTGCCATCAGTGAGATCGGGTCACCCCTCCACTTT. This translates into CAISEIGSPLHF.

V is TRBV7-9 and J is TRBJ2-7, with 9 bases aligning to TRBD2. V lost 4 bases to trimming and J lost 4 bases; unmatched junction nucleotides: 8. CDR3 size: 15 residues. CDR1 and CDR2 (germline): SEHNR, FQNEAQ (reference sequence). CDR3 protein: CASSSPTSGKYEQYF. The CDR3 region has the DNA TGTGCCAGCAGCTCGCCGACTAGCGGAAAGTACGAGCAGTACTTC. The full variable domain, its missing parts supplied by reference TRBV7-9 and TRBJ2-7, is DTGVSQNPRHKITKRGQNVTFRCDPISEHNRLYWYRQTLGQGPEFLTYFQNEAQLEKSRLLSDRFSAERPKGSFSTLEIQRTEQGDSAMYLCASSSPTSGKYEQYFGPGTRLTVT.

The chain uses TRBV7-9 and TRBJ2-3; D unresolved. Germline CDR1 is SEHNR and CDR2 is FQNEAQ (reference sequence). Trimming removed 7 bases at V and 0 bases at J, with 11 bases between. This CDR3 has 14 amino acids. This chain's CDR3 is CASMHLSSTDTQYF. CDR3 nucleotide sequence: TGTGCCAGCATGCACCTATCTAGCACAGATACGCAGTATTTT.

This rearrangement joins TRBV4-3 to TRBJ2-7; 8 positions match TRBD2. The V and J ends lost 4 bases and 5 bases, in that order; junction bases with no gene match: 4. Per the germline V gene, CDR1 is LGHNA and CDR2 is YSLEER. The CDR3 extends over 13 amino acids. The CDR3 sequence: CASSPGLANEQYF. The CDR3 DNA is TGCGCCAGCAGCCCCGGACTAGCCAACGAGCAGTACTTC.

The chain uses TRBV19 and TRBJ1-4, with D possibly TRBD1 on 6 matching bases. With 4 bases removed from V and 7 bases from J, the gap between germline ends came to 16 bases. Per germline, CDR1 LNHDA and CDR2 SQIVND (reference sequence). There are 15 residues in the CDR3. CDR3 loop: CASSTARGGGEKLFF. DNA for the CDR3: TGTGCCAGTAGTACCGCGAGGGGGGGCGGTGAAAAACTGTTTTTT.

The gene calls are TRBV29-1 and TRBJ2-3; 8 bases align to TRBD2. The V gene's germline CDR1 is SQVTM and CDR2 ANQGSEA. The CDR3 has 17 residues. Trimming removed 1 base from V and 1 base from J; junction bases left unmatched: 10. In DNA, the CDR3 is TGCAGCGTTGAAGGCCTAGCGGGTGGAAGTGGCACAGATACGCAGTATTTT. Amino acid sequence: CSVEGLAGGSGTDTQYF.

The CDR3 protein is CASSKRTSGTFNEQFF. The CDR3 nucleotides are TGTGCCAGCAGTAAACGGACTAGCGGGACCTTCAATGAGCAGTTCTTC. The chain combines TRBV6-6 with TRBJ2-1, with 12 bases that match TRBD2. V gave up 5 bases and J gave up 6 bases; unmatched junction bases: 8. This CDR3 is 16 amino acids long. In germline, CDR1 is MNHNY, CDR2 SVGAGI (reference sequence).

The CDR3 nucleotides are TGTGCCATTACCGGGGTAAACACCGGGGAGCTGTTTTTT. This translates into CAITGVNTGELFF. This chain links TRBV10-3 with TRBJ2-2; perhaps TRBD2 as D (5 bases). V was trimmed by 9 bases and J by 2 bases, leaving 10 bases between them. CDR1 is ENHRY, CDR2 SYGVKD, per germline. There are 13 residues in the CDR3.

A single count supports this clone. J is TRBJ2-1 and V is TRBV7-2; D might be TRBD2 (6 bases). Per germline, CDR1 SGHTA and CDR2 FQGNSA. This CDR3 has 16 residues. Between the trimmed V and J ends, which lost 5 bases and 4 bases, there was a span of 18 bases. The CDR3 DNA reads as TGTGCCAGCAGCCCCCGGCAGGGTGGGGGGTACAATGAGCAGTTCTTC. Translated: CASSPRQGGGYNEQFF.